This T cell receptor (beta chain) was recovered during a study of shared clonotypes between healthy human individuals. Turning to the study itself: Every donor yielded three CD4 naive, three CD4 memory, two CD8 naive and one CD8 memory plate.

The naive CD8 fraction comprised CD45RO-negative cells positively selected for CCR7 and excluded terminally differentiated effector memory CD45RA+ cells. All donors were healthy HIV-negative adults lacking recent acute infections or vaccinations. This clone was counted only a few times. Germline CDR1 SNHLY, CDR2 FYNNEI. The CDR3 contains 13 residues. Deletions cut 7 bases from V and 5 bases from J, with 15 bases between. Profiling relied on immunoSEQ multiplex PCR, and the TCRdb table lists in-frame clones only, not all of them. The sample lists just over 2,000,000 clones; just under 95% were seen once.

V usage is TRBV2 and J usage is TRBJ2-7, with D tentatively TRBD2 (7 bases). The sequence derives from a young man in good health. Sequenced: naive CD8+ T cells sorted from blood. In DNA, the CDR3 is TGTGCCAGCAAGGGGGAGGGCCACCACGAGCAGTACTTC. Protein sequence: CASKGEGHHEQYF.